Below, 11 T cell receptor beta chains from the same sample are listed, as sequenced in a study of blood T cell repertoires in COVID-19. The table came from immunoSEQ multiplex PCR; TCRdb's copy has only in-frame clones and leaves some out. The table records 57,000 or so clones, roughly 84% of them present only once. The sequenced sample consisted of peripheral blood. The receptor source for this set is a man aged 65 to 85 with active COVID-19.

The gene calls are TRBV9 and TRBJ1-1, with a weak D call TRBD1 (5 bases). Germline assignment: CDR1 SGDLS and CDR2 YYNGEE. The CDR3 totals 15 residues. Trimming left V 2 bases short and J 2 bases short, with 13 bases between. CDR3: CASSVSAGLNTEAFF. In nucleotides, the CDR3 is TGTGCCAGCAGCGTTTCGGCGGGGCTAAACACTGAAGCTTTCTTT.

The chain carries TRBV18 and TRBJ1-2, with D unresolved. In germline, CDR1 is KGHSH, CDR2 LQKENI. There are 12 residues in the CDR3. Trimming shortened V by 2 bases and J by 5 bases, and 6 bases separated the two germline ends. CDR3 sequence (DNA): TGTGCCAGCTCACCATCGGAGTATGGCTACACCTTC. Encoded protein: CASSPSEYGYTF.

This rearrangement joins TRBV30 to TRBJ2-7; 8 positions agree with TRBD2. Trimming at V came to 5 bases and at J to 5 bases, leaving 5 bases not matched to a gene. Per the germline V gene, CDR1 is GTSNPN and CDR2 is SVGIG (reference sequence). This CDR3 region has 12 residues. The CDR3, as DNA: TGTGCCTGGGAGTCCGGGGGGGACGAGCAGTACTTC. This encodes CAWESGGDEQYF. The full variable domain, its missing parts supplied by reference TRBV30 and TRBJ2-7, is SQTIHQWPATLVQPVGSPLSLECTVEGTSNPNLYWYRQAAGRGLQLLFYSVGIGQISSEVPQNLSASRPQDRQFILSSKKLLLSDSGFYLCAWESGGDEQYFGPGTRLTVT.

The CDR3 nucleotides are TGTGCCAGCAGTGAATCAGCGCAGGGATTTAATGAAAAACTGTTTTTT. Residues: CASSESAQGFNEKLFF. The chain has TRBV6-1 and TRBJ1-4, with a weak D call TRBD1 (5 bases). Germline V gives CDR1 MNHNS, CDR2 SASEGT. The CDR3 is made up of 16 amino acids. Trimming cost V 2 bases and J 4 bases, with 14 bases left between them.

The DNA for the CDR3 is TGTGCCAGCAGTTTATCACAGAACTCCTACAATGAGCAGTTCTTC. Protein: CASSLSQNSYNEQFF. The chain employs TRBV27 and TRBJ2-1; D call uncertain. Germline loops: CDR1 MNHEY, CDR2 SMNVEV (reference sequence). CDR3 length: 15 residues. The V gene lost 0 bases and the J gene lost 0 bases, with 6 bases spanning the gap.

This clone has only one observation. The V gene is TRBV6-2 or TRBV6-3, the J gene TRBJ1-1; TRBD1 matches at 7 bases. The V gene end was trimmed by 6 bases and the J gene end by 4 bases; junction bases not matched to a gene: 8. The length of the CDR3 is 14 residues. Germline loops: CDR1 MNHEY, CDR2 SVGEGT. CDR3 in amino acids: CASSLQGLVTEAFF. CDR3 coding DNA: TGTGCCAGCAGCCTACAGGGGTTAGTCACTGAAGCTTTCTTT.

V usage is TRBV28 and J usage is TRBJ2-6; D might be TRBD2 (6 bases). Germline V gene lookup returns CDR1 MDHEN and CDR2 SYDVKM. The V gene lost 4 bases and the J gene lost 4 bases, with 17 bases spanning the gap. The CDR3 totals 17 residues. CDR3 sequence reads: CASSSGTGLGGANVLTF. The CDR3 nucleotides are TGTGCCAGCAGTTCCGGGACTGGTCTGGGCGGGGCCAACGTCCTGACTTTC.

The chain joins TRBV5-1 to TRBJ2-3; 13 nucleotides match TRBD2. The germline gives CDR1 SGHRS, CDR2 YFSETQ. This CDR3 is built from 15 residues. The V gene end was trimmed by 4 bases and the J gene end by 4 bases; junction bases not matched to a gene: 3. CDR3 loop: CASSPGLAGADTQYF. DNA for the CDR3: TGCGCCAGCAGCCCAGGACTAGCGGGAGCAGATACGCAGTATTTT.

The V and J genes are TRBV5-1 and TRBJ2-1; 7 bases line up with TRBD2. The CDR3 consists of 16 residues. Germline V gene lookup returns CDR1 SGHRS and CDR2 YFSETQ. With V trimmed by 0 bases and J by 4 bases, 7 bases remained unmatched. The CDR3 is CASSLVAGERYNEQFF. For the CDR3, the DNA is TGCGCCAGCAGCTTGGTTGCGGGAGAGAGGTACAATGAGCAGTTCTTC.

This clone occurred once. This chain links TRBV7-2 with TRBJ1-5, with D maybe TRBD1 (5 bases). Deletions cut 2 bases from V and 3 bases from J, with 8 bases between. Germline values: CDR1 SGHTA, CDR2 FQGNSA. This CDR3 region has 14 residues. This CDR3 reads CASSLQGLNQPQHF. The CDR3 DNA reads as TGTGCCAGCAGCTTACAGGGCCTCAATCAGCCCCAGCATTTT.

The chain joins TRBV5-5 to TRBJ2-7; no clear D gene. V was pared by 0 bases and J by 3 bases, with 13 bases between. The germline V gene encodes CDR1 SGHKS and CDR2 YYEKEE (reference sequence). The CDR3 is 15 residues long. CDR3 in amino acids: CASSLDDRRNYEQYF. In DNA, the CDR3 is TGTGCCAGCAGCTTGGATGACCGGCGGAACTACGAGCAGTACTTC.